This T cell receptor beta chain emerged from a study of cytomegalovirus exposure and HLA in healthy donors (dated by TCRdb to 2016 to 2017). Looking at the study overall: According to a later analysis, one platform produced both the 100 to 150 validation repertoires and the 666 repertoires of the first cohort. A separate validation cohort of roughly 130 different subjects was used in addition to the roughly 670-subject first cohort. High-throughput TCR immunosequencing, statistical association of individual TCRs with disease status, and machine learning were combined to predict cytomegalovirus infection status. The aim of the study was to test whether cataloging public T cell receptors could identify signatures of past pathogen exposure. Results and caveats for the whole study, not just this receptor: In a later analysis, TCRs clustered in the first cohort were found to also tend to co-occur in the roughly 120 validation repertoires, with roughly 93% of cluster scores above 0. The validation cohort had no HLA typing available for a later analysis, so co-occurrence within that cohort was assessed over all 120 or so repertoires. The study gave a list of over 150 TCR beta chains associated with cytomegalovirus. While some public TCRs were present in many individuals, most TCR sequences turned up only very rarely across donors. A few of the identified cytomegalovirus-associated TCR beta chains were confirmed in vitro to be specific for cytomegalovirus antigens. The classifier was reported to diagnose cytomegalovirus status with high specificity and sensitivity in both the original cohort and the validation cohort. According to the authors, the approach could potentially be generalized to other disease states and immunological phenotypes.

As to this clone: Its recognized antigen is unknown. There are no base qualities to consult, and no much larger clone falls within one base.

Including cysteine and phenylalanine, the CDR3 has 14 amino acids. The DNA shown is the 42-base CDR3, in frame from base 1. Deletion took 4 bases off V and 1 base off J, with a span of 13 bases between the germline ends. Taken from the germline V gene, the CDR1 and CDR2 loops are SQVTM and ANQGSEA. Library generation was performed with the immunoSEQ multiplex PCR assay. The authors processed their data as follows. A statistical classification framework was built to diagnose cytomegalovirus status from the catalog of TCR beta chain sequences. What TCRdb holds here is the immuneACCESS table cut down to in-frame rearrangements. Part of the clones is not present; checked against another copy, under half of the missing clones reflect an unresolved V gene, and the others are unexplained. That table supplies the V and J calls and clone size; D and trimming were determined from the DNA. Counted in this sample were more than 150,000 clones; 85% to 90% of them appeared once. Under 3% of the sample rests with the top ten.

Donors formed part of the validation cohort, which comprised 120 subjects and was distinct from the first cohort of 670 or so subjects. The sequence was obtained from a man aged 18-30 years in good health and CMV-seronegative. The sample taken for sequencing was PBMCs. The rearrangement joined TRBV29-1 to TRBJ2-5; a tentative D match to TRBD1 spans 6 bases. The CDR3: CSVAWTAGQETQYF. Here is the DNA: TGCAGCGTTGCTTGGACAGCTGGCCAAGAGACCCAGTACTTC.